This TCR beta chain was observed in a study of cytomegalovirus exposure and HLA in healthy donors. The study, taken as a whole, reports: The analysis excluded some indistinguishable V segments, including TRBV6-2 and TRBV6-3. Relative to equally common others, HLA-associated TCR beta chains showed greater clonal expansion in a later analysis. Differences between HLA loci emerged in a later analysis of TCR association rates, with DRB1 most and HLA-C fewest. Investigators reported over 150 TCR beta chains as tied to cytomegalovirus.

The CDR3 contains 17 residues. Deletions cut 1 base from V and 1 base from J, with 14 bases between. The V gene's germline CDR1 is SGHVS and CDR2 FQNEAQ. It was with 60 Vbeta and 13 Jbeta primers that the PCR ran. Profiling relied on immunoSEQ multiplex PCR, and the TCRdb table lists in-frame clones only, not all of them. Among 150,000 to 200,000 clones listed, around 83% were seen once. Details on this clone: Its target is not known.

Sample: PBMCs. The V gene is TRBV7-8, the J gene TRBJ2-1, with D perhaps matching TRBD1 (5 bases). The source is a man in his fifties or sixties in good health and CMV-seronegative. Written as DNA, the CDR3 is TGTGCCAGCAGCTTAGTTCCGACAGTATTATCCTACAATGAGCAGTTCTTC. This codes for CASSLVPTVLSYNEQFF.